A selection of T cell receptor beta chains follows, all from one sample in a study of CD8 T cells in ankylosing spondylitis. Via MiXCR, TCRdb re-called the 5' RACE reads, giving one row per CDR3 protein. The sample has about 540,000 distinct CDR3 sequences, approximately 11% seen once. The sample taken for sequencing was blood, either unsorted or a sorted T cell fraction (not recorded which). These receptors were taken from a male donor with ankylosing spondylitis. CDR3s include the opening cysteine and the closing phenylalanine or tryptophan. D genes are given only for firm matches. Clone size is shown for a subset of rows, as once, few, many or a class of expanded clone.

D,length,V,J,size,CDR3,DNA
TRBD2,12,TRBV29-1,TRBJ2-3,few,CSITSGTDTQYF,TGCAGCATAACTAGCGGTACAGATACGCAGTATTTT
.,13,TRBV15,TRBJ2-3,few,CATSSGLSDTQYF,TGTGCCACCAGCAGCGGTCTTAGCGATACGCAGTATTTT
.,13,TRBV7-9,TRBJ1-2,few,CASSRQSNYGYTF,TGTGCCAGCAGCCGACAGTCTAACTATGGCTACACCTTC
TRBD2,14,TRBV20-1,TRBJ2-7,few,CSASLAGGAYEQYF,TGCAGTGCTAGCTTAGCGGGAGGCGCATACGAGCAGTACTTC
.,14,TRBV20-1,TRBJ1-4,many,CSARDLLRDEKLFF,TGCAGTGCTAGAGATCTATTAAGGGATGAAAAACTGTTTTTT
TRBD1,15,TRBV24-1,TRBJ1-5,few,CATSDTGTGDQPQHF,TGTGCCACCAGTGATACCGGGACAGGGGATCAGCCCCAGCATTTT
TRBD2,16,TRBV20-1,TRBJ2-3,.,CSARHRRGSRFDTQYF,TGCAGTGCTAGACACCGGCGCGGGAGTAGATTCGATACGCAGTATTTT
.,11,TRBV25-1,TRBJ2-3,few,CASSAWDTQYF,TGTGCCAGCAGTGCCTGGGATACGCAGTATTTT
.,15,TRBV29-1,TRBJ2-2,.,CSVPSGSGNTGELFF,TGCAGCGTCCCCTCGGGTAGCGGGAACACCGGGGAGCTGTTTTTT
TRBD2,15,TRBV11-2,TRBJ2-1,few,CASSRGLAGLSEQFF,TGTGCCAGCAGCCGTGGACTAGCGGGACTGAGTGAGCAGTTCTTC
TRBD1,14,TRBV12-3/TRBV12-4,TRBJ1-2,few,CASSQRTGDYGYTF,TGTGCCAGCAGCCAAAGGACAGGCGACTATGGCTACACCTTC
.,15,TRBV12-3/TRBV12-4,TRBJ1-5,few,CASSLADRRGQPQHF,TGTGCCAGCAGTTTAGCAGACCGTCGGGGGCAGCCCCAGCATTTT
TRBD1,13,TRBV30,TRBJ1-2,few,CAWSASTGVDYTF,TGTGCCTGGAGTGCTTCGACAGGGGTAGACTACACCTTC
.,15,TRBV7-9,TRBJ2-7,few,CASSLGWEAGYEQYF,TGTGCCAGCAGCTTAGGATGGGAAGCTGGCTACGAGCAGTACTTC
.,15,TRBV5-1,TRBJ2-1,many,CASSWDGISYNEQFF,TGCGCCAGCAGCTGGGACGGGATATCCTACAATGAGCAGTTCTTC
.,15,TRBV14,TRBJ2-5,few,CASSFSGTTGETQYF,TGTGCCAGCAGCTTCTCCGGGACGACGGGGGAGACCCAGTACTTC
.,15,TRBV20-1,TRBJ2-6,many,CSARPQISGANVLTF,TGCAGTGCTAGGCCCCAGATCTCTGGGGCCAACGTCCTGACTTTC
.,15,TRBV19,TRBJ1-5,.,CASSIGRARNQPQHF,TGTGCCAGTAGTATAGGCAGGGCTCGCAATCAGCCCCAGCATTTT
.,16,TRBV9,TRBJ2-3,.,CASSVGTGSRTDTQYF,TGTGCCAGCAGCGTAGGGACGGGGAGCCGCACAGATACGCAGTATTTT
.,12,TRBV24-1,TRBJ2-3,few,CATSDLSTSRVF,TGTGCCACCAGTGATTTGAGTACTAGCCGGGTATTT
.,15,TRBV12-3/TRBV12-4,TRBJ1-5,many,CASSPGGTVNQPQHF,TGTGCCAGCAGTCCCGGGGGGACGGTCAATCAGCCCCAGCATTTT
.,13,TRBV2,TRBJ2-5,once,CASNHQNEETQYF,TGTGCCAGCAACCACCAGAATGAAGAGACCCAGTACTTC
TRBD2,16,TRBV7-9,TRBJ2-3,few,CASSLIAGGPQDTQYF,TGTGCCAGCAGCTTAATCGCGGGAGGGCCTCAGGATACGCAGTATTTT
TRBD1,14,TRBV5-6,TRBJ2-5,.,CASSMELGGETQYF,TGTGCCAGCAGCATGGAACTAGGGGGCGAGACCCAGTACTTC
.,15,TRBV13,TRBJ2-1,medium-sized,CASSLEGVTYNEQFF,TGTGCCAGCAGCTTAGAAGGGGTGACCTACAATGAGCAGTTCTTC
.,17,TRBV9,TRBJ2-3,.,CASSVEWVGVGTDTQYF,TGTGCCAGCAGCGTAGAGTGGGTCGGCGTGGGCACAGATACGCAGTATTTT
.,16,TRBV5-1,TRBJ1-1,.,CASSPTGIAFNTEAFF,TGCGCCAGCAGCCCCACGGGGATTGCCTTCAACACTGAAGCTTTCTTT
.,15,TRBV5-1,TRBJ2-5,many,CASSSEGNIQETQYF,TGCGCCAGCAGCTCGGAGGGGAACATCCAAGAGACCCAGTACTTC
TRBD2,13,TRBV20-1,TRBJ2-3,once,CSAKRDETDTQYF,TGCAGTGCTAAGCGGGACGAAACAGATACGCAGTATTTT
.,13,TRBV5-1,TRBJ2-7,many,CASSLASSYEQYF,TGTGCCAGCAGCTTAGCTAGCTCCTACGAGCAGTACTTC
.,11,TRBV7-9,TRBJ2-1,many,CASSPWNEQFF,TGTGCCAGCAGCCCCTGGAATGAGCAGTTCTTC
.,14,TRBV5-1,TRBJ2-5,few,CASSLGVSTETQYF,TGCGCCAGCAGCTTGGGTGTTTCCACAGAGACCCAGTACTTC
.,13,TRBV10-3,TRBJ1-5,few,CAIATTAGQPQHF,TGTGCCATCGCCACCACGGCGGGCCAGCCCCAGCATTTT
TRBD2,16,TRBV11-2,TRBJ2-2,few,CASSLDPGLVTGELFF,TGTGCCAGCAGCTTAGATCCGGGACTAGTAACCGGGGAGCTGTTTTTT
.,14,TRBV3-1,TRBJ2-1,few,CASSQGVGGGEQFF,TGTGCCAGCAGCCAAGGGGTGGGAGGGGGTGAGCAGTTCTTC
.,14,TRBV18,TRBJ2-7,.,CASSLQGTGYEQYF,TGTGCCAGCTCACTACAGGGAACGGGCTACGAGCAGTACTTC
.,13,TRBV11-2,TRBJ2-7,.,CASSLEPLRDQYF,TGTGCCAGCAGCTTAGAGCCCCTTCGGGACCAGTACTTC
.,15,TRBV10-3,TRBJ1-3,.,CAISGPSPSGNTIYF,TGTGCCATCAGTGGACCATCCCCGTCTGGAAACACCATATATTTT
.,15,TRBV7-2,TRBJ2-5,.,CASSRQGGMGETQYF,TGTGCCAGCAGCCGGCAGGGCGGGATGGGAGAGACCCAGTACTTC
.,15,TRBV20-1,TRBJ2-1,.,CSASNWGQNSDEQFF,TGCAGTGCTAGCAATTGGGGACAAAATTCGGATGAGCAGTTCTTC
TRBD1,16,TRBV27,TRBJ1-1,few,CASGRLGDREKGEAFF,TGTGCCAGCGGACGATTGGGGGACAGGGAGAAAGGTGAAGCTTTCTTT
TRBD1,15,TRBV29-1,TRBJ2-5,few,CSVSRGGDRGETQYF,TGCAGCGTTTCCAGGGGGGGTGACAGGGGGGAGACCCAGTACTTC
TRBD2,15,TRBV13,TRBJ2-1,few,CASSPGTSNRNEQFF,TGTGCCAGCAGCCCCGGGACTAGCAATAGGAATGAGCAGTTCTTC
.,20,TRBV6-2/TRBV6-3,TRBJ2-7,.,CASSTTGTGGSSGRRYEQYF,TGTGCCAGCAGTACTACCGGGACAGGGGGTTCTAGCGGGAGAAGGTACGAGCAGTACTTC
TRBD2,16,TRBV24-1,TRBJ2-2,few,CATSMRTSVNTGELFF,TGTGCCACCAGTATGAGGACTAGCGTTAACACCGGGGAGCTGTTTTTT
.,16,TRBV30,TRBJ2-5,once,CAWSRPRAGGQETQYF,TGTGCCTGGAGTCGCCCCAGGGCAGGGGGGCAAGAGACCCAGTACTTC
TRBD2,14,TRBV7-9,TRBJ2-7,many,CASHNSSGSYEQYF,TGTGCCAGCCACAACTCTAGCGGTTCCTACGAGCAGTACTTC
.,14,TRBV7-9,TRBJ1-1,many,CASSLDLGQGEAFF,TGTGCCAGCAGCTTAGATTTAGGGCAGGGAGAAGCTTTCTTT